The rows below give T cell receptor beta chains drawn from one sample of a study of control samples from healthy donors and cancer patients. The method was immunoSEQ multiplex PCR; TCRdb's version includes in-frame clones alone and lacks a portion of them. The table records about 160,000 clones, approximately 94% of them present only once. Sequenced sample: PBMCs. The receptors come from a man between 60 and 70 years old with colorectal cancer. CDR3s include the opening cysteine and the closing phenylalanine or tryptophan. The D gene is left open where the match is weak. Not all rows give a size; the values are once, few, many and, for expanded clones, a class.

CDR3aa	CDR3nt	j_gene	v_gene	abundance	d_gene
CASSLYRATQYF	TGTGCCAGCAGCTTGTACAGGGCGACCCAGTACTTC	TRBJ2-5	TRBV5-6	.	.
CASSSGREGAGYTF	TGTGCCAGCAGTAGTGGGCGAGAGGGGGCCGGCTACACCTTC	TRBJ1-2	TRBV25-1	.	TRBD1
CASKFSAVNSPLHF	TGTGCCAGCAAATTTTCGGCAGTCAATTCACCCCTCCACTTT	TRBJ1-6	TRBV2	.	.
CASREVRLYNSPLHF	TGTGCCAGTAGAGAGGTTCGACTTTATAATTCACCCCTCCACTTT	TRBJ1-6	TRBV19	.	.
CASSWPSGAGNEQFF	TGCGCCAGCAGCTGGCCCAGCGGGGCAGGGAATGAGCAGTTCTTC	TRBJ2-1	TRBV5-1	once	TRBD2
CASNRQGAAEPYEQYF	TGTGCCAGCAACCGACAGGGAGCTGCGGAGCCCTACGAGCAGTACTTC	TRBJ2-7	TRBV2	.	TRBD1
CASSSPQGRYTGELFF	TGTGCCAGCAGCTCCCCGCAGGGCAGATACACCGGGGAGCTGTTTTTT	TRBJ2-2	TRBV11-2	.	.
CASSSMGDSGNTIYF	TGCGCCAGCAGTTCAATGGGGGACTCTGGAAACACCATATATTTT	TRBJ1-3	TRBV5-1	.	.
CASSPIPDRRSNYGYTF	TGTGCCAGCAGTCCGATCCCCGACAGGAGAAGTAACTATGGCTACACCTTC	TRBJ1-2	TRBV6-6	.	.
CASTAGQGFTGELFF	TGTGCCAGTACGGCGGGACAGGGATTCACCGGGGAGCTGTTTTTT	TRBJ2-2	TRBV19	once	TRBD1
CASSPPSRGTEAFF	TGTGCCAGCTCACCACCGTCCCGGGGGACTGAAGCTTTCTTT	TRBJ1-1	TRBV18	.	.
CAISVGQASSGNTIYF	TGTGCCATCAGTGTGGGACAGGCCAGCTCTGGAAACACCATATATTTT	TRBJ1-3	TRBV10-3	.	TRBD1
CASSGLWGQGTDTQYF	TGTGCCAGCAGCGGCCTCTGGGGACAGGGGACAGATACGCAGTATTTT	TRBJ2-3	TRBV9	.	TRBD1
CASSLAGEDEQFF	TGTGCCAGCAGCTTAGCCGGGGAGGATGAGCAGTTCTTC	TRBJ2-1	TRBV11-3	.	.
CASSFRGGGYTF	TGTGCCAGCAGCTTCAGGGGAGGGGGCTACACCTTC	TRBJ1-2	TRBV7-2	.	.
CASSGTSGGGGTQYF	TGTGCCAGCAGCGGGACTAGCGGGGGGGGCGGGACCCAGTACTTC	TRBJ2-5	TRBV3-1/TRBV3-2	.	TRBD2
CASNQQGPSYEQYF	TGTGCCAGCAACCAACAGGGGCCTTCCTACGAGCAGTACTTC	TRBJ2-7	TRBV6-6	.	TRBD1
CASSSRTGTEAFF	TGTGCCAGCAGTTCTAGGACAGGCACTGAAGCTTTCTTT	TRBJ1-1	TRBV7-2	.	TRBD1
CASSPRTSGTYEQYF	TGTGCCAGCAGCCCCCGGACTAGCGGGACCTACGAGCAGTACTTC	TRBJ2-7	TRBV7-2	.	TRBD2
CASSLRQGSYEQYF	TGCGCCAGCAGCCTTCGACAGGGATCCTACGAGCAGTACTTC	TRBJ2-7	TRBV5-1	.	TRBD1
CASGPGVFANYGYTF	TGTGCCAGCGGGCCAGGAGTTTTCGCTAACTATGGCTACACCTTC	TRBJ1-2	TRBV6-5	once	.
CSVRTGARTEAFF	TGCAGCGTTAGGACAGGGGCTCGGACTGAAGCTTTCTTT	TRBJ1-1	TRBV29-1	.	TRBD1
CASSLREGDQAFF	TGTGCCAGCAGCTTAAGGGAGGGGGATCAGGCTTTCTTT	TRBJ1-1	TRBV7-9	once	.
CASSPQGKANEQYF	TGCGCCAGCAGCCCCCAGGGGAAGGCAAACGAGCAGTACTTC	TRBJ2-7	TRBV4-1	.	.
CASTGVYTGELFF	TGTGCCAGTACTGGGGTTTACACCGGGGAGCTGTTTTTT	TRBJ2-2	TRBV19	once	.
CAISQGMVGEKLFF	TGTGCCATCAGTCAAGGGATGGTCGGGGAAAAACTGTTTTTT	TRBJ1-4	TRBV10-3	few	.
CATSDFPATYEQYF	TGTGCCACCAGTGATTTTCCAGCTACCTACGAGCAGTACTTC	TRBJ2-7	TRBV24-1	.	.
CASSPTGGTDTQYF	TGTGCCAGCAGTCCGACAGGGGGCACAGATACGCAGTATTTT	TRBJ2-3	TRBV6-5	.	TRBD1
CASSPGQKTYEQYF	TGTGCCAGTAGCCCTGGACAGAAAACCTACGAGCAGTACTTC	TRBJ2-7	TRBV19	.	.
CASSGQRRDRRLFF	TGTGCCAGCAGCGGACAACGGCGAGACAGAAGGCTGTTTTTT	TRBJ1-4	TRBV7-2	.	.
CASSPGQGTINYGYTF	TGTGCCAGCAGCCCCGGACAAGGAACGATTAACTATGGCTACACCTTC	TRBJ1-2	TRBV5-6	.	.
CASSDGNSYEQYF	TGCGCCAGCAGTGATGGGAACTCCTACGAGCAGTACTTC	TRBJ2-7	TRBV10-1	.	.
CAISASRQGGGTEAFF	TGTGCCATCAGTGCCTCACGACAGGGAGGGGGCACTGAAGCTTTCTTT	TRBJ1-1	TRBV10-3	few	TRBD1
CASSLVDVNEQFF	TGTGCCAGCAGCTTAGTGGATGTGAATGAGCAGTTCTTC	TRBJ2-1	TRBV5-4	.	.
CASSLGVPDGYTF	TGTGCCAGCAGCTTAGGGGTGCCGGATGGCTACACCTTC	TRBJ1-2	TRBV7-9	.	.
CASSPTPGGGFGEQFF	TGTGCCAGCAGCCCCACCCCAGGGGGGGGCTTCGGTGAGCAGTTCTTC	TRBJ2-1	TRBV7-7	.	.
CASSLASYEQYF	TGTGCCAGCAGTTTAGCCAGCTACGAGCAGTACTTC	TRBJ2-7	TRBV28	.	.
CASSPRQHLNTEAFF	TGTGCCAGCAGCCCCCGACAGCACCTGAACACTGAAGCTTTCTTT	TRBJ1-1	TRBV7-2	.	.
CASSADSLNTEAFF	TGCGCCAGCAGTGCGGACAGTCTGAACACTGAAGCTTTCTTT	TRBJ1-1	TRBV10-2	.	.
CASNRAGGVMNEQFF	TGTGCCAGCAATAGAGCGGGGGGCGTAATGAATGAGCAGTTCTTC	TRBJ2-1	TRBV9	.	TRBD2
CASSFDRGGEQYF	TGTGCCAGCAGCTTTGATAGAGGTGGCGAGCAGTACTTC	TRBJ2-7	TRBV12-3/TRBV12-4	.	.
CASSFEGVRGEQYF	TGTGCCAGCTCCTTCGAAGGAGTTCGTGGCGAGCAGTACTTC	TRBJ2-7	TRBV18	.	.
CASSGAASNTEAFF	TGTGCCAGCAGTGGGGCAGCCTCGAACACTGAAGCTTTCTTT	TRBJ1-1	TRBV2	.	.
CASSIRIGSPLHF	TGTGCCAGTAGTATTAGAATCGGCTCACCCCTCCACTTT	TRBJ1-6	TRBV19	.	.
CASSLAVKGLNIQYF	TGTGCCAGCAGCTTGGCGGTAAAGGGTTTGAACATTCAGTACTTC	TRBJ2-4	TRBV5-5	.	.
CASTGLAGAHDYNEQFF	TGTGCCAGCACCGGACTAGCGGGGGCCCATGACTACAATGAGCAGTTCTTC	TRBJ2-1	TRBV2	.	TRBD2